These 8 T cell receptor beta chains came from one sample sequenced in a study of T-cell memory formation after mild COVID-19. MiXCR was run by TCRdb on the 5' RACE reads, yielding one entry per CDR3 protein. The data contain some 120,000 distinct CDR3 sequences, about a sixth of them singletons. The sequenced sample was PBMCs or a T cell subset sorted from them (not recorded which). These receptors were collected from a man between 18 and 29 years old who had mild COVID-19 (a few samples of this study predate the infection). Cell type and time point are not known.

The CDR3 DNA reads TGTGCCAGCAGCGAATCCGGGGCGCAGTACTATGGCTACACCTTC. It specifies CASSESGAQYYGYTF. The chain couples TRBV9 to TRBJ1-2, with D possibly TRBD1 on 5 matching bases. The CDR3 contains 15 residues. The V end was cut by 3 bases, the J end by 3 bases, with 15 bases between. CDR1 SGDLS and CDR2 YYNGEE come from the germline V gene.

This clonotype was seen many times. This chain joins TRBV4-2 and TRBJ2-7, with a tentative D call TRBD2 (7 bases). Germline CDR1 LGHNA, CDR2 YNFKEQ. This CDR3 has 16 amino acids. V was clipped by 3 bases and J by 2 bases, with 17 bases between them. This chain's CDR3 is CASSQIGGAGTYEQYF. CDR3 bases: TGTGCCAGCAGCCAGATAGGGGGGGCGGGGACCTACGAGCAGTACTTC.

This clonotype was seen only a few times. J is TRBJ1-2 and V is TRBV7-9, with D possibly TRBD1 on 6 matching bases. This CDR3 comprises 13 residues. Trimming cost V 7 bases and J 7 bases, with 16 bases left between them. Germline-derived CDR1 and CDR2 are SEHNR and FQNEAQ (reference sequence). CDR3 protein: CASMRWGLVGYTF. As DNA, the CDR3 is TGTGCCAGCATGCGATGGGGGCTGGTTGGCTACACCTTC.

In this sample, this clonotype turned up a few times. CDR3 amino acids: CSAQQETQYF. As DNA, the CDR3 is TGCAGTGCTCAACAAGAGACCCAGTACTTC. The V gene is TRBV20-1, the J gene TRBJ2-5; D not certain. Deletions cut 5 bases from V and 2 bases from J, with 3 bases between. Germline assignment: CDR1 DFQATT and CDR2 SNEGSKA (reference sequence). The CDR3 sequence is 10 residues long.

The chain carries TRBV6-5 and TRBJ1-2, with 7 bases that match TRBD1. Losses at the gene ends were 0 bases for V and 4 bases for J; bases not matched to a gene: 8. Germline V gene lookup returns CDR1 MNHEY and CDR2 SVGAGI. The CDR3 spans 16 residues. CDR3 nucleotide sequence: TGTGCCAGCAGTTACTCCCGCAGGGGGAATCGCTATGGCTACACCTTC. This sequence encodes CASSYSRRGNRYGYTF.

The chain links TRBV30 to TRBJ1-2; D uncertain. This CDR3 has 19 amino acids. Trimming removed 2 bases at V and 4 bases at J, with 29 bases between. From germline, CDR1 is GTSNPN and CDR2 SVGIG (reference sequence). The CDR3 nucleotides are TGTGCCTGGAGTCCTTGGCGCACCCCACAAGGGTCGGAGAGCTATGGCTACACCTTC. Translation gives CAWSPWRTPQGSESYGYTF.

In its sample, this clonotype was seen a few times. This chain links TRBV21-1 with TRBJ1-4; the D call of TRBD1 is as the table states it, not checked on the DNA. TRBV21-1 is annotated as a pseudogene. CDR3 length: 13 residues. In DNA form, the CDR3 reads TGTGCCATACCGGGACCCGGGAGTGAAAAACTGTTTTTT. Its protein is CAIPGPGSEKLFF.

The chain uses TRBV7-2 and TRBJ1-2, with 8 bases identical to TRBD1. The V gene end was trimmed by 1 base and the J gene end by 2 bases; junction bases not matched to a gene: 3. CDR1 and CDR2 (germline): SGHTA, FQGNSA. There are 15 residues in the CDR3. The CDR3 loop is CASSLGTGRNYGYTF. CDR3 bases: TGTGCCAGCAGCTTAGGGACAGGGAGGAACTATGGCTACACCTTC.